Presented here are 11 T cell receptor beta chains from one specimen sequenced in a study of cytomegalovirus exposure and HLA in healthy donors. Amplification used 60 Vbeta primers and 13 Jbeta primers. Method: immunoSEQ multiplex PCR; TCRdb's copy keeps in-frame clones and lacks some. The table records about 76,000 clones, 81% of them present only once. Sample: PBMCs. The receptors were gathered from a woman in her twenties or thirties in good health and CMV-seronegative.

This clone was found a few times. The V and J genes are TRBV29-1 and TRBJ1-2; D is ambiguous. Germline V gene data show CDR1 as SQVTM and CDR2 as ANQGSEA. Trimming pared 6 bases from V and 8 bases from J, leaving 19 bases between. This CDR3 is built from 13 residues. The CDR3 region has the DNA TGCAGCGTAGTCTCACTACAAGGGAGGGGCTACACCTTC. This translates into CSVVSLQGRGYTF.

A word on this clone: An end of the junction differs from the germline gene, which may be a read error. This sequence joins TRBV9 and TRBJ1-3; tentative D call: TRBD1 (5 bases). The germline CDR1 and CDR2 sequences are SGDLS and YYNGEE. This CDR3 is 16 amino acids long. CDR3 region: CASSVVGRASGNAIYF. CDR3 DNA: TGTGCCAGCAGCGTAGTGGGGCGAGCGTCAGGAAACGCCATATATTTT.

This chain uses TRBV18 with TRBJ1-4; TRBD1 matches 7 bases. V gave up 1 base and J gave up 1 base; unmatched junction bases: 3. CDR3 length equals 16 residues. Germline lookup yields CDR1 KGHSH and CDR2 LQKENI. The CDR3 region is CASSPLGGGTNEKLFF. CDR3 DNA sequence: TGTGCCAGCTCACCACTAGGGGGCGGAACTAATGAAAAACTGTTTTTT. The full variable domain, its missing parts supplied by reference TRBV18 and TRBJ1-4, is NAGVMQNPRHLVRRRGQEARLRCSPMKGHSHVYWYRQLPEEGLKFMVYLQKENIIDESGMPKERFSAEFPKEGPSILRIQQVVRGDSAAYFCASSPLGGGTNEKLFFGSGTQLSVL.

This chain connects TRBV9 to TRBJ2-7; 7 nucleotides agree with TRBD1. CDR1 and CDR2 (germline): SGDLS, YYNGEE. The CDR3 spans 14 residues. V was pared by 0 bases and J by 2 bases, with 2 bases of the junction left unmatched. CDR3 nucleotides: TGTGCCAGCAGCGTAGGTCAGGGGGCCTACGAGCAGTACTTC. Translation: CASSVGQGAYEQYF.

V usage is TRBV6-1 and J usage is TRBJ2-5; perhaps TRBD1 as D (5 bases). The CDR3 consists of 15 residues. With 7 bases removed from V and 4 bases from J, the gap between germline ends came to 19 bases. From germline, CDR1 is MNHNS and CDR2 SASEGT. CDR3 protein: CASKTMGLPSETQYF. In DNA, the CDR3 is TGTGCCAGCAAAACCATGGGGCTCCCCTCAGAGACCCAGTACTTC.

V is TRBV15 and J is TRBJ1-3; no definite D call. The length of the CDR3 is 14 residues. V was pared by 5 bases and J by 5 bases, with 13 bases between. CDR1 is LNHNV and CDR2 is YYDKDF in the germline V gene (reference sequence). The CDR3 region is CATSERAGRNTIYF. CDR3 nucleotide sequence: TGTGCCACCAGCGAGAGGGCCGGCAGAAACACCATATATTTT.

The rearrangement uses TRBV11-1 and TRBJ2-1; 7 bases agree with TRBD2. This CDR3 has 19 amino acids. J lost 2 bases, V lost 5 bases, and 18 bases had no gene match. Germline V lookup: CDR1 SGHAT, CDR2 FQDESV (reference sequence). CDR3 residues: CASSQRLGWKAGTYNEQFF. CDR3 DNA: TGTGCCAGCAGCCAACGACTGGGCTGGAAAGCGGGGACCTACAATGAGCAGTTCTTC.

The genes are TRBV4-1 and TRBJ2-5, with TRBD2 matching 9 bases. The CDR3 loop spans 19 amino acids. Germline loops: CDR1 MGHRA, CDR2 YSYEKL. V was pared by 4 bases and J by 5 bases, with 20 bases of the junction left unmatched. In DNA form, the CDR3 reads TGCGCCAGCAGCCGTGGTGGGGGACTAGCCTCTTTTTCTGGGGAGACCCAGTACTTC. Translation gives CASSRGGGLASFSGETQYF.

The chain joins TRBV19 to TRBJ2-2; 7 positions match TRBD1. Per germline, CDR1 LNHDA and CDR2 SQIVND (reference sequence). The CDR3 has 16 amino acids. Unmatched junction bases numbered 5, after V lost 4 bases and J lost 0 bases. CDR3 region: CASSTRQGSNTGELFF. The CDR3 region has the DNA TGTGCCAGTAGTACTAGACAGGGATCGAACACCGGGGAGCTGTTTTTT.

This chain links TRBV11-3 with TRBJ2-3; D perhaps matches TRBD1 (5 bases). This CDR3 region has 16 residues. Trimming removed 1 base from V and 4 bases from J, with 15 bases in between. Germline V CDR1 and CDR2: SGHNT, YENEEA. Here the CDR3 DNA reads TGTGCCAGCAGCTTAGGGGGCAGGGCAGAGCCAGATACGCAGTATTTT. This gives the protein CASSLGGRAEPDTQYF. The variable domain in full, completed from reference TRBV11-3 and TRBJ2-3, reads EAGVVQSPRYKIIEKKQPVAFWCNPISGHNTLYWYLQNLGQGPELLIRYENEEAVDDSQLPKDRFSAERLKGVDSTLKIQPAELGDSAVYLCASSLGGRAEPDTQYFGPGTRLTVL.

The chain joins TRBV7-9 to TRBJ2-1; D perhaps matches TRBD2 (6 bases). The germline V and J ends were trimmed by 6 bases and 12 bases, with 18 bases remaining between them. This CDR3 is built from 13 residues. Germline loops: CDR1 SEHNR, CDR2 FQNEAQ (reference sequence). The CDR3 nucleotides are TGTGCCAGCAGTTCACTAGCTTTCCCGAGGCAGTTCTTC. This gives the protein CASSSLAFPRQFF.